This T cell receptor beta chain was captured by sequencing in a study of shared clonotypes between healthy human individuals. Assay used: immunoSEQ multiplex PCR; TCRdb lists only in-frame clones, some missing. The sample includes around 2.5 million clones, approximately 94% seen only once; the top ten take around 0.4%. The germline V gene encodes CDR1 GTSNPN and CDR2 SVGIG (reference sequence). Losses at the gene ends were 4 bases for V and 9 bases for J; bases not matched to a gene: 16. The CDR3 has 16 amino acids. The count of this clone is one. The genes are TRBV30 and TRBJ2-1; 9 bases fit TRBD1. Source material: naive CD4+ T cells from PBMCs. Subset in this sample: CD45RA+ positively selected. This sequence was found in a man between 18 and 35 years old in good health. Some clones in this sample may be carry-over from other donors' samples. CDR3 residues: CAWNLRRGQGFGEQFF. The CDR3 DNA follows: TGTGCCTGGAACCTTAGGAGGGGACAGGGCTTTGGTGAGCAGTTCTTC.